This TCR beta chain stems from a study of spatial heterogeneity in lung cancer. Study results and limitations: Tumoral mutation counts were tracked by counts of expanded intratumoral alpha and beta TCRs.

The V and J ends lost 2 bases and 6 bases respectively, with 12 bases between them. The CDR3 is made up of 14 amino acids. CDR1 SGHAT and CDR2 FQNNGV come from the germline V gene. Time point denoted: sample taken at primary tumor resection. The study sequenced unsorted whole RNA from tumor, nontumor lung or frozen PBMC. Each TCR cDNA molecule bore a unique molecular identifier. TCRdb re-analysed the 5' RACE reads in MiXCR, keeping a single row per CDR3 protein. The sample holds 18,000 or so distinct CDR3 sequences, 4.5% to 7% seen once. This clonotype was observed a handful of times. The antigen remains undetermined.

The material was lung tumor tissue, obtained at surgery. This receptor was taken from a female donor with early-stage non-small cell lung cancer. This sequence joins TRBV11-2 and TRBJ2-3; no clear D. The CDR3 sequence: CASSLNVVVDTQYF. In nucleotides, the CDR3 is TGTGCCAGCAGCTTAAACGTGGTTGTCGATACGCAGTATTTT. Filled out from reference TRBV11-2 and TRBJ2-3, the complete variable domain reads EAGVAQSPRYKIIEKRQSVAFWCNPISGHATLYWYQQILGQGPKLLIQFQNNGVVDDSQLPKDRFSAERLKGVDSTLKIQPAKLEDSAVYLCASSLNVVVDTQYFGPGTRLTVL.